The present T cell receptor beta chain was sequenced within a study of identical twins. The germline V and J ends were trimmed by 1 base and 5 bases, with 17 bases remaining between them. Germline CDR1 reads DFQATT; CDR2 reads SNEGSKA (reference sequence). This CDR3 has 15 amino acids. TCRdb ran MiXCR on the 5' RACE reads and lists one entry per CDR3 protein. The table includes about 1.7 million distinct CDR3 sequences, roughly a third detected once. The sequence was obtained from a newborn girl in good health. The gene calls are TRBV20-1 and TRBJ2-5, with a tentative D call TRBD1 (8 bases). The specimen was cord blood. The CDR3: CSARASDRGGETQYF. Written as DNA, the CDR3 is TGCAGTGCTAGAGCCTCTGACAGGGGAGGGGAGACCCAGTACTTC.